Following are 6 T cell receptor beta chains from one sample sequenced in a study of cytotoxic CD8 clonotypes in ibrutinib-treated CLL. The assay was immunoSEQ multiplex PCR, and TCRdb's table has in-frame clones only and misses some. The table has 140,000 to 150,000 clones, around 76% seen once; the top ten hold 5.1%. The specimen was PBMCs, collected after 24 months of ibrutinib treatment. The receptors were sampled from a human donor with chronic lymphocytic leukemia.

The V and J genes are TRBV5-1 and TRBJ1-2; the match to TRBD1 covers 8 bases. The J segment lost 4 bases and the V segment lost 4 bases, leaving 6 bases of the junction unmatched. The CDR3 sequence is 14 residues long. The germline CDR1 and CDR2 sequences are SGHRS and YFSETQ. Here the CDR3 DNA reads TGCGCCAGCAGCCCGGGACAGGTACCCTATGGCTACACCTTC. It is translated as CASSPGQVPYGYTF.

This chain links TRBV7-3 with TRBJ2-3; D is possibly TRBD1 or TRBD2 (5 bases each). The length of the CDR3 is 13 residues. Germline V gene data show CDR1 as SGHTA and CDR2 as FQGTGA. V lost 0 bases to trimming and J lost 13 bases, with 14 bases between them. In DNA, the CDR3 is TGTGCCAGCAGCTTAACCGGGACCACCCCTGAGTATTTT. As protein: CASSLTGTTPEYF.

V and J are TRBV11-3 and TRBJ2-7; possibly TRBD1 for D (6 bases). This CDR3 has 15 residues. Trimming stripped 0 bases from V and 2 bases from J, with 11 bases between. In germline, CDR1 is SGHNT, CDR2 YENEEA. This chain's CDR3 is CASSLDFSGAYEQYF. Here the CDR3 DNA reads TGTGCCAGCAGCTTAGATTTCTCAGGGGCCTACGAGCAGTACTTC.

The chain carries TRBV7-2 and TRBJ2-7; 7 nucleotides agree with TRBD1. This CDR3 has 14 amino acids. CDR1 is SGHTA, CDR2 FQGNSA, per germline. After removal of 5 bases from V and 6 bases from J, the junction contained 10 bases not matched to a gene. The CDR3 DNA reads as TGTGCCAGCAGCCCGTGGGACAGCCGGTTCGAGCAGTACTTC. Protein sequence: CASSPWDSRFEQYF.

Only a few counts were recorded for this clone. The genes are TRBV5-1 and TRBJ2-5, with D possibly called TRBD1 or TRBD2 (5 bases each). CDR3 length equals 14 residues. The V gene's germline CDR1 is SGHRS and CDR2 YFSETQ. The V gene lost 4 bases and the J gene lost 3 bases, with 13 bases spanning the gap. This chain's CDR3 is CASSPGTAKETQYF. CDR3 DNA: TGCGCCAGCAGCCCCGGGACGGCGAAAGAGACCCAGTACTTC.

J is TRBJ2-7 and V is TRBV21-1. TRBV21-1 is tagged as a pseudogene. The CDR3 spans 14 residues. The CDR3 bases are TGTGCCAGCAGCAAGCGGGACACGGACTACGAGCAGTACTTC. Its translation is CASSKRDTDYEQYF.